The rows below give T cell receptor beta chains drawn from one sample of a study of T-cell reconstitution after alpha-beta-depleted transplantation in children. TCRdb reprocessed the PCR reads via MiXCR and lists one record per CDR3 protein. This sample has about 600,000 distinct CDR3 sequences; around 13% occur once, and the top ten carry about 2.2%. The sequencing used PBMCs, mostly from graft donor cells, collected 360 days after TCRalphabeta/CD19-depleted stem cell transplant. The receptors were gathered from a male patient younger than 18 who had a stem cell transplant for acute myeloid leukemia, so the T cells may come from the graft donor. Each CDR3 is given without its conserved first and last residue. Each record gives: clone size, J gene, V gene, CDR3 protein. Clone size, where shown, is once, few, many, or a class for clones that have expanded.

abundance: many
j_gene: TRBJ2-1
v_gene: TRBV11-3
CDR3aa: ASSPTRETNEQF

abundance: few
j_gene: TRBJ2-3
v_gene: TRBV7-3
CDR3aa: ASSPTGTEISTDTQY

abundance: many
j_gene: TRBJ2-1
v_gene: TRBV25-1
CDR3aa: ASSGGSYNEQF

abundance: NA
j_gene: TRBJ2-3
v_gene: TRBV7-8
CDR3aa: ASSHGLTSATTDTQY

abundance: NA
j_gene: TRBJ1-6
v_gene: TRBV7-2
CDR3aa: ASSPRTGPGSPLH

abundance: NA
j_gene: TRBJ2-3
v_gene: TRBV29-1
CDR3aa: SVGLRGESTDTQY

abundance: many
j_gene: TRBJ2-7
v_gene: TRBV5-1
CDR3aa: ASSLGMTGWAYEQY

abundance: NA
j_gene: TRBJ2-5
v_gene: TRBV29-1
CDR3aa: SVELGGGQTQY

abundance: NA
j_gene: TRBJ2-3
v_gene: TRBV6-2/TRBV6-3
CDR3aa: ASSNGRSGTDTQY

abundance: NA
j_gene: TRBJ2-7
v_gene: TRBV5-1
CDR3aa: ASSLETSGIYEQY

abundance: NA
j_gene: TRBJ2-3
v_gene: TRBV7-3
CDR3aa: ASSPLQGQGDTQY

abundance: NA
j_gene: TRBJ2-5
v_gene: TRBV29-1
CDR3aa: SVGDSQETQY

abundance: NA
j_gene: TRBJ2-1
v_gene: TRBV6-5
CDR3aa: ASSYDAFNRGSGNNEQF

abundance: NA
j_gene: TRBJ2-6
v_gene: TRBV28
CDR3aa: ASSFRRGQSFSGANVLT

abundance: NA
j_gene: TRBJ2-7
v_gene: TRBV7-9
CDR3aa: ASSLRASATYEQY

abundance: NA
j_gene: TRBJ1-5
v_gene: TRBV12-3/TRBV12-4
CDR3aa: ASSLEIKPQH

abundance: NA
j_gene: TRBJ1-1
v_gene: TRBV20-1
CDR3aa: SARSRGGGTEAF

abundance: many
j_gene: TRBJ2-7
v_gene: TRBV5-4
CDR3aa: ASSFQGAGEQY

abundance: many
j_gene: TRBJ2-5
v_gene: TRBV4-2
CDR3aa: ASSQQPTSKGYQETQY

abundance: NA
j_gene: TRBJ2-7
v_gene: TRBV15
CDR3aa: ATSSGGQGAYEQY

abundance: NA
j_gene: TRBJ2-3
v_gene: TRBV29-1
CDR3aa: SVETGGASPDTQY

abundance: NA
j_gene: TRBJ2-1
v_gene: TRBV29-1
CDR3aa: SVPMRVSYNEQF

abundance: few
j_gene: TRBJ2-3
v_gene: TRBV20-1
CDR3aa: SARDRDKPSTDTQY

abundance: many
j_gene: TRBJ2-7
v_gene: TRBV28
CDR3aa: ASSFGRNSYEQY